A selection of T cell receptor beta chains follows, all from one sample in a study of T cell responses to AZD1222 COVID-19 vaccine. Some clones are missing from TCRdb's copy, which holds only in-frame ones; the method was immunoSEQ multiplex PCR. In the table there are about 150,000 clones, about nine tenths of which are singletons. The material was peripheral blood, obtained 28 days after the second AZD1222 dose. Receptors were obtained from an adult who received the AZD1222 COVID-19 vaccine. Both conserved end residues are part of each CDR3. A D gene is named only where the DNA matches it firmly. Rows may omit the clone size; those that give it use once, few, many or a size class.

d_call | clone_size | j_call | v_call | cdr3_aa | cdr3_nt
- | - | TRBJ2-7 | TRBV6-5 | CASATGPFYEQYF | TGTGCCAGCGCCACAGGGCCGTTTTACGAGCAGTACTTC
- | - | TRBJ1-5 | TRBV9 | CASSVGPQINQPQHF | TGTGCCAGCAGCGTAGGGCCTCAGATCAATCAGCCCCAGCATTTT
TRBD1 | - | TRBJ2-1 | TRBV5-5 | CASIPRTGGYNEQFF | TGTGCCAGCATCCCCAGGACAGGGGGATACAATGAGCAGTTCTTC
TRBD2 | - | TRBJ2-2 | TRBV27 | CASSLDRTSVTAGELFF | TGTGCCAGCAGCCTAGATCGGACTAGCGTTACCGCCGGGGAGCTGTTTTTT
TRBD1 | - | TRBJ2-7 | TRBV28 | CASSTLGTATYEQYF | TGTGCCAGCAGTACCCTCGGGACAGCCACCTACGAGCAGTACTTC
- | - | TRBJ2-7 | TRBV25-1 | CASRGSASYEQYF | TGTGCCAGCCGGGGGAGTGCATCCTACGAGCAGTACTTC
- | - | TRBJ1-2 | TRBV10-3 | CAISEWDGYGYTF | TGTGCCATCAGTGAGTGGGACGGCTATGGCTACACCTTC
TRBD2 | - | TRBJ2-1 | TRBV5-1 | CASSVGTSGIHEQFF | TGCGCCAGCAGCGTAGGGACTAGCGGGATCCATGAGCAGTTCTTC
- | few | TRBJ2-5 | TRBV12-3/TRBV12-4 | CASSLALTETQYF | TGTGCCAGCAGTTTAGCGCTTACGGAGACCCAGTACTTC
TRBD1 | - | TRBJ2-1 | TRBV10-3 | CAISEAGTGDYNEQFF | TGTGCCATCAGTGAAGCCGGGACAGGGGACTACAATGAGCAGTTCTTC
TRBD2 | - | TRBJ2-7 | TRBV5-1 | CASSTGEGGYEQYF | TGCGCCAGCAGCACGGGGGAGGGCGGGTACGAGCAGTACTTC
- | - | TRBJ1-5 | TRBV12-1 | CASSPGQGSARNQPQHF | TGTGCCAGCAGCCCGGGACAGGGTTCGGCTCGCAATCAGCCCCAGCATTTT
TRBD1 | - | TRBJ1-2 | TRBV19 | CASSFDRGHRGYTF | TGTGCCAGTAGTTTCGACAGGGGGCATAGGGGCTACACCTTC
- | - | TRBJ1-2 | TRBV24-1 | CATSDRGRERGYTF | TGTGCCACCAGTGACCGGGGCAGGGAACGTGGCTACACCTTC
- | - | TRBJ1-1 | TRBV19 | CASSIGVSGGTEAFF | TGTGCCAGTAGTATAGGTGTGTCAGGAGGGACTGAAGCTTTCTTT
TRBD2 | - | TRBJ2-7 | TRBV5-6 | CASSSEGLAGDDEQYF | TGTGCCAGCAGCTCGGAGGGACTAGCGGGAGATGACGAGCAGTACTTC
TRBD2 | once | TRBJ2-3 | TRBV5-1 | CASSFGRERPDTQYF | TGCGCCAGCAGCTTCGGGCGGGAGCGCCCGGATACGCAGTATTTT
- | few | TRBJ2-3 | TRBV4-3 | CASSQVRSTDTQYF | TGCGCCAGCAGCCAAGTACGGAGCACAGATACGCAGTATTTT
- | - | TRBJ2-1 | TRBV14 | CASSSTWGVNEQFF | TGTGCCAGCAGTTCCACCTGGGGGGTGAATGAGCAGTTCTTC
- | once | TRBJ2-3 | TRBV6-5 | CASSYSGTDTQYF | TGTGCCAGCAGTTACTCAGGCACAGATACGCAGTATTTT
TRBD2 | - | TRBJ2-6 | TRBV28 | CASSSTGASGRVGANVLTF | TGTGCCAGCAGTTCCACCGGGGCTAGCGGGAGGGTTGGGGCCAACGTCCTGACTTTC
TRBD1 | - | TRBJ1-1 | TRBV4-3 | CASSQQPGQYNTEAFF | TGCGCCAGCAGCCAACAACCGGGACAGTATAACACTGAAGCTTTCTTT
TRBD1 | once | TRBJ1-2 | TRBV9 | CASSVGRGQDGYTF | TGTGCCAGCAGCGTAGGGAGGGGGCAGGATGGCTACACCTTC
- | few | TRBJ1-1 | TRBV5-4 | CASSLDQRGGLAFF | TGTGCCAGCAGCTTGGACCAAAGGGGAGGCTTAGCTTTCTTT
- | - | TRBJ2-7 | TRBV6-6 | CASGSRGGGDEQYF | TGTGCCAGCGGTAGCCGTGGGGGTGGGGACGAGCAGTACTTC
- | - | TRBJ2-1 | TRBV6-5 | CASSYSDSNNEQFF | TGTGCCAGCAGTTACTCGGACTCAAACAATGAGCAGTTCTTC
TRBD2 | - | TRBJ2-2 | TRBV12-3/TRBV12-4 | CASSRGGGGELFF | TGTGCCAGCAGTCGCGGGGGAGGCGGGGAGCTGTTTTTT
TRBD2 | - | TRBJ2-1 | TRBV4-2 | CASSQGLAGDGEFF | TGTGCCAGCAGCCAAGGACTAGCGGGAGATGGAGAGTTCTTC
- | - | TRBJ2-1 | TRBV3-1/TRBV3-2 | CASSQDPGGVYNEQFF | TGTGCCAGCAGCCAAGATCCAGGGGGGGTCTACAATGAGCAGTTCTTC
- | - | TRBJ1-1 | TRBV27 | CASSQNHEAFF | TGTGCCAGCAGTCAAAATCATGAAGCTTTCTTT
TRBD1 | - | TRBJ1-5 | TRBV9 | CASSRGQGANQPQHF | TGTGCCAGCAGTCGGGGACAGGGGGCGAATCAGCCCCAGCATTTT
TRBD2 | - | TRBJ2-7 | TRBV7-2 | CASSQGLGREKQYF | TGTGCCAGCAGCCAAGGACTAGGGAGGGAGAAGCAGTACTTC
TRBD2 | - | TRBJ2-3 | TRBV2 | CASSGSGKDTQYF | TGTGCCAGCAGTGGAAGCGGGAAGGATACGCAGTATTTT
TRBD2 | - | TRBJ2-4 | TRBV27 | CASSPTTSGRSKNIQYF | TGTGCCAGCAGTCCGACGACTAGCGGCCGAAGCAAAAACATTCAGTACTTC
TRBD1 | - | TRBJ1-5 | TRBV4-1 | CASSHLRGSGQGYQPQHF | TGCGCCAGCAGCCACTTACGTGGATCGGGACAGGGATACCAGCCCCAGCATTTT
- | - | TRBJ2-7 | TRBV23-1 | CASRDTNSYEQYF | TGCGCCAGCAGGGACACTAACTCCTACGAGCAGTACTTC
- | - | TRBJ2-5 | TRBV7-9 | CASSAGGLDQETQYF | TGTGCCAGCAGCGCTGGTGGGCTCGACCAAGAGACCCAGTACTTC